One sample yielded the 10 T cell receptor beta chains listed below, sequenced in a study of blood T cell repertoires in COVID-19 (dated by TCRdb to 2020 to 2022). The library was obtained by the immunoSEQ multiplex PCR assay. The clones in this table, taken by TCRdb from immuneACCESS, are in-frame only. Not every clone is retained; where verified, under half of the shortfall comes from an unresolved V gene, and the cause of the rest is unknown. Present in this sample are more than 150,000 clones, 80% to 90% of which were seen just once. The biggest ten clones account for around 12% of the sample. The sequenced material came from peripheral blood. The receptors stem from a woman between 65 and 79 years old with COVID-19, enrolled during active disease.

The V gene is TRBV28, the J gene TRBJ2-5, with 9 bases aligning to TRBD1. The V segment lost 4 bases and the J segment 8 bases; nucleotides outside the gene matches: 14. CDR3 length: 16 residues. Per germline, CDR1 MDHEN and CDR2 SYDVKM. The CDR3 sequence: CASSSPGTGSQRTQYF. The CDR3 DNA follows: TGTGCCAGCAGTTCCCCCGGGACAGGGTCCCAGCGAACCCAGTACTTC.

This sequence joins TRBV24-1 and TRBJ2-3; possibly TRBD2 for D (5 bases). V was shortened by 0 bases and J by 0 bases, with 6 bases between the two germline ends. This CDR3 comprises 15 residues. In germline, CDR1 is KGHDR, CDR2 SFDVKD. CDR3 bases: TGTGCCACCAGTGATTTGGGCGGGAGCACAGATACGCAGTATTTT. Translating it yields CATSDLGGSTDTQYF.

The chain uses TRBV2 and TRBJ1-5; D is possibly TRBD1 (6 bases). Germline V gene data show CDR1 as SNHLY and CDR2 as FYNNEI. V gave up 4 bases and J gave up 11 bases, with 15 bases separating them. This CDR3 is 13 amino acids long. As DNA, the CDR3 is TGTGCCAGCAGTGTTCAGGGAGAGGGGGCCCAGCATTTT. Its translation is CASSVQGEGAQHF.

CDR3 residues: CASSVDSGGNREQFF. DNA of the CDR3: TGTGCCAGCAGCGTAGACAGCGGGGGTAATCGGGAGCAGTTCTTC. This chain joins TRBV9 and TRBJ2-1, with TRBD2 matching 8 bases. J lost 10 bases, V lost 0 bases, and 9 bases had no gene match. There are 15 residues in the CDR3. The V gene's germline CDR1 is SGDLS and CDR2 YYNGEE. The full variable domain, its missing parts supplied by reference TRBV9 and TRBJ2-1, is DSGVTQTPKHLITATGQRVTLRCSPRSGDLSVYWYQQSLDQGLQFLIQYYNGEERAKGNILERFSAQQFPDLHSELNLSSLELGDSALYFCASSVDSGGNREQFFGPGTRLTVL.

This clone was recorded a few times. CDR3 loop: CASSLKVLGLAAKKTYEQYF. The CDR3 DNA reads as TGTGCCAGCAGCTTAAAAGTTTTGGGACTAGCGGCAAAAAAGACCTACGAGCAGTACTTC. The chain uses TRBV7-3 and TRBJ2-7; 11 bases line up with TRBD2. CDR1 SGHTA and CDR2 FQGTGA come from the germline V gene. The CDR3 runs 20 residues. The V segment lost 1 base and the J segment 2 bases; nucleotides outside the gene matches: 16. Based on the CDR3 plus reference TRBV7-3 and TRBJ2-7, the full variable domain is GAGVSQTPSNKVTEKGKYVELRCDPISGHTALYWYRQSLGQGPEFLIYFQGTGAADDSGLPNDRFFAVRPEGSVSTLKIQRTERGDSAVYLCASSLKVLGLAAKKTYEQYFGPGTRLTVT.

The chain joins TRBV27 to TRBJ2-1; TRBD1 aligns across 8 bases. The CDR3 is 14 amino acids. The V segment lost 4 bases and the J segment 7 bases; nucleotides outside the gene matches: 6. CDR1 is MNHEY, CDR2 SMNVEV, per germline (reference sequence). CDR3 coding DNA: TGTGCCAGCAGTTCGCCAGGGGGCCTGAATGAGCAGTTCTTC. Protein sequence: CASSSPGGLNEQFF.

The V gene is TRBV7-3, the J gene TRBJ2-6; 8 bases align to TRBD1. The CDR3 has 18 residues. Unmatched junction bases numbered 9, after V lost 5 bases and J lost 0 bases. Germline V CDR1 and CDR2: SGHTA, FQGTGA. CDR3: CASSPRDRYGSGANVLTF. Here the CDR3 DNA reads TGTGCCAGCAGCCCCCGGGACAGGTATGGCTCTGGGGCCAACGTCCTGACTTTC.

This clone was recorded only once. The chain employs TRBV24-1 and TRBJ2-2; TRBD1 agrees at 9 bases. The V segment lost 5 bases and the J segment 2 bases; nucleotides outside the gene matches: 8. The length of the CDR3 is 17 residues. The germline V gene has CDR1 KGHDR and CDR2 SFDVKD. Here the CDR3 DNA reads TGTGCCACCAGTGTCCCTCCGGGACAGGGAAACACCGGGGAGCTGTTTTTT. It codes for CATSVPPGQGNTGELFF.

The chain carries TRBV5-1 and TRBJ2-3; 10 bases match TRBD2. This CDR3 contains 15 residues. V shed 7 bases and J 5 bases; nucleotides not matched to a gene: 10. CDR1 is SGHRS, CDR2 YFSETQ, per germline. The CDR3 nucleotides read TGCGCCAGCTCAGAGGGACTAGCGAGAAGAGATACGCAGTATTTT. Amino acids: CASSEGLARRDTQYF.

This clone was observed once. The chain uses TRBV5-1 and TRBJ1-5; D remains unclear. This CDR3 region has 14 residues. V lost 4 bases, J lost 9 bases, and 17 bases lay in between. The germline gives CDR1 SGHRS, CDR2 YFSETQ. CDR3 region: CASSVDGTGSPQHF. CDR3 nucleotide sequence: TGCGCCAGCAGCGTAGACGGTACGGGGTCGCCCCAGCATTTT.